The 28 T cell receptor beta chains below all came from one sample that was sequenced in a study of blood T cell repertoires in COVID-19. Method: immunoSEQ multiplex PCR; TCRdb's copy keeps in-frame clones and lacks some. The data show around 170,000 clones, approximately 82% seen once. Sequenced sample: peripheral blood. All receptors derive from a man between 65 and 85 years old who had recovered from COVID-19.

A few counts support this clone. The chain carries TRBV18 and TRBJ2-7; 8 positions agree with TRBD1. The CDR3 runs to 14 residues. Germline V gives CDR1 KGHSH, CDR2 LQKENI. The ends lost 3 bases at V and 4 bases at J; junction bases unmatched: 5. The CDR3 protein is CASSPRTGWYEQYF. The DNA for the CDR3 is TGTGCCAGCTCACCCCGGACAGGGTGGTACGAGCAGTACTTC.

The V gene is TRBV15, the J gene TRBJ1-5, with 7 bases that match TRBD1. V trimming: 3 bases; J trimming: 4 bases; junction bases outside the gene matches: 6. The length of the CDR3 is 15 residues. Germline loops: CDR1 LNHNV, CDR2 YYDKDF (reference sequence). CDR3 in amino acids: CATSRETGRNQPQHF. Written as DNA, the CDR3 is TGTGCCACCAGCAGGGAGACAGGGAGGAATCAGCCCCAGCATTTT.

The DNA of the CDR3 is TGTGCCAGCAGCTTAGCTAGCGGGAGGAGCTCCTACGAGCAGTACTTC. Amino acids: CASSLASGRSSYEQYF. The chain employs TRBV7-2 and TRBJ2-7; 10 bases are a match to TRBD2. CDR3 length equals 16 residues. CDR1 is SGHTA, CDR2 FQGNSA, per germline. The J segment lost 0 bases and the V segment lost 0 bases, leaving 2 bases of the junction unmatched.

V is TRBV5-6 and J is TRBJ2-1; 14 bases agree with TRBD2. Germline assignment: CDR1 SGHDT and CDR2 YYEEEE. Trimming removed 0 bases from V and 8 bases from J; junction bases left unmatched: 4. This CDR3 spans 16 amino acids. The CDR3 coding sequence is TGTGCCAGCAGCTTGGGACTAGCGGGAGGGCCATATGAGCAGTTCTTC. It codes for CASSLGLAGGPYEQFF.

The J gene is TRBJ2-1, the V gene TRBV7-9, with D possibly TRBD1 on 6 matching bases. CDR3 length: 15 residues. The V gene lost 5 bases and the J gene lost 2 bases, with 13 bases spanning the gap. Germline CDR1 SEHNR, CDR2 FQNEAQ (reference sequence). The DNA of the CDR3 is TGTGCCAGCAGCAAAAACAGGGTTACCTACAATGAGCAGTTCTTC. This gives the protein CASSKNRVTYNEQFF. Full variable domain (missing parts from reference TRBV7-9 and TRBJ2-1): DTGVSQNPRHKITKRGQNVTFRCDPISEHNRLYWYRQTLGQGPEFLTYFQNEAQLEKSRLLSDRFSAERPKGSFSTLEIQRTEQGDSAMYLCASSKNRVTYNEQFFGPGTRLTVL.

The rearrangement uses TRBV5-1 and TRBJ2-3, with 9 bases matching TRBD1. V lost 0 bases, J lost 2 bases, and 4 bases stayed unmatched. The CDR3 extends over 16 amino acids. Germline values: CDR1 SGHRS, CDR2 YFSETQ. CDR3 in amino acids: CASSLVGTGSTDTQYF. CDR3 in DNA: TGCGCCAGCAGCTTGGTTGGGACAGGGTCCACAGATACGCAGTATTTT.

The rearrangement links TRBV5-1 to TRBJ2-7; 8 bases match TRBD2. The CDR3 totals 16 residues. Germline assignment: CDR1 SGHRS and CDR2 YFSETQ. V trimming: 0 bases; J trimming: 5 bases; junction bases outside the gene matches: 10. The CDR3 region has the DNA TGCGCCAGCAGCTTGGTGAGGGGGAGCGGGAGAGACGAGCAGTACTTC. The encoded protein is CASSLVRGSGRDEQYF.

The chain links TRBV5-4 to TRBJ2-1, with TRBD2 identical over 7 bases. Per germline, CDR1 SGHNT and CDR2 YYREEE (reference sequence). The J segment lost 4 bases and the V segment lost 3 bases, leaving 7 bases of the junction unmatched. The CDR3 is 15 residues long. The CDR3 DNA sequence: TGTGCCAGCAGCTCTTCAGCGGGGTTGTACAATGAGCAGTTCTTC. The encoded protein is CASSSSAGLYNEQFF.

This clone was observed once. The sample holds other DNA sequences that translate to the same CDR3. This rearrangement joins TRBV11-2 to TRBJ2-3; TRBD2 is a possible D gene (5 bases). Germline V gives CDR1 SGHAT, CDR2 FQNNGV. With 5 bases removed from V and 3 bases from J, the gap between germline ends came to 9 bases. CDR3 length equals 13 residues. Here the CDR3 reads CASSLAGTDTQYF. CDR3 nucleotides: TGTGCCAGCAGCCTAGCCGGGACAGATACGCAGTATTTT.

The DNA of the CDR3 is TGTGCCAGCAGCCAAGCGGGCGGGAGTTTCAATGAGCAGTTCTTC. This encodes CASSQAGGSFNEQFF. The V call is TRBV4-2, the J call TRBJ2-1, with TRBD2 matching 7 bases. CDR1 and CDR2 from the germline V gene are LGHNA and YNFKEQ. The CDR3 is made up of 15 amino acids. J gave up 6 bases and V 1 base, and 6 bases lay outside the gene matches.

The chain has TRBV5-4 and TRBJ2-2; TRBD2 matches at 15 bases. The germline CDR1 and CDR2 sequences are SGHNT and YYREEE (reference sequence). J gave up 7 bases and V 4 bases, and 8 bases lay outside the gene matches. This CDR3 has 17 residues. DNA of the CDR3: TGTGCCAGCAGCATAGGACTAGCGGGAGGGCCAGGCGGGGAGCTGTTTTTT. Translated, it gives CASSIGLAGGPGGELFF.

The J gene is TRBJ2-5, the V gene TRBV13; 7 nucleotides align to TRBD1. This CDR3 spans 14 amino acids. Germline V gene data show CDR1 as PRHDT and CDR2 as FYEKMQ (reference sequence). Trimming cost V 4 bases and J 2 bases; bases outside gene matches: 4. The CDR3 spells CASSSGQTQETQYF. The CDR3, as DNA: TGTGCCAGCAGCTCGGGACAGACACAAGAGACCCAGTACTTC. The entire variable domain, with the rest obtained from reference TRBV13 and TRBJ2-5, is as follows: AAGVIQSPRHLIKEKRETATLKCYPIPRHDTVYWYQQGPGQDPQFLISFYEKMQSDKGSIPDRFSAQQFSDYHSELNMSSLELGDSALYFCASSSGQTQETQYFGPGTRLLVL.

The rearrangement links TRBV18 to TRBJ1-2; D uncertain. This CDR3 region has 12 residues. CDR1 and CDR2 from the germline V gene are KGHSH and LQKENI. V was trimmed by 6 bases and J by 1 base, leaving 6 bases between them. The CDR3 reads CASSLLNYGYTF. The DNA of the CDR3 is TGTGCCAGCTCCCTCCTTAACTATGGCTACACCTTC.

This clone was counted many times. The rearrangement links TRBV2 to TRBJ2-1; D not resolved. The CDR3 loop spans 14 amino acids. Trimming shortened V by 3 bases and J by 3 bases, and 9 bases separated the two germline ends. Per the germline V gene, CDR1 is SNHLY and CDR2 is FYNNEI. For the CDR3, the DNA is TGTGCCAGCAGTGAGTCCCAGATCTACAATGAGCAGTTCTTC. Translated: CASSESQIYNEQFF.

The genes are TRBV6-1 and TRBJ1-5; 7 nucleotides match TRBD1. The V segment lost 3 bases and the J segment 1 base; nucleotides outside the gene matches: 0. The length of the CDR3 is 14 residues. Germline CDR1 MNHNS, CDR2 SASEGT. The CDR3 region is CASSDRGSNQPQHF. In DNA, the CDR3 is TGTGCCAGCAGTGACAGGGGGAGCAATCAGCCCCAGCATTTT.

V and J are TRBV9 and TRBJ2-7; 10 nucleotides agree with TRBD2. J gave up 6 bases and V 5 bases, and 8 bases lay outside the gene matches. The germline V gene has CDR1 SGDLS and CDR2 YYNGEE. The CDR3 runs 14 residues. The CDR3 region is CASSPSGRATEQYF. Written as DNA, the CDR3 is TGTGCCAGCAGTCCTAGCGGGAGAGCTACCGAGCAGTACTTC.

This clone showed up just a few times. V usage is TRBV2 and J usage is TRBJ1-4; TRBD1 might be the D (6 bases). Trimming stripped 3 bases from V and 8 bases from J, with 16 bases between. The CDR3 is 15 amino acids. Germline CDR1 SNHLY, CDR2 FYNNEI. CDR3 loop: CASSEGTRSGEKLFF. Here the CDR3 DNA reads TGTGCCAGCAGTGAGGGGACACGGAGTGGAGAAAAACTGTTTTTT. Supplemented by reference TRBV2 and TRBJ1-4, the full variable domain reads EPEVTQTPSHQVTQMGQEVILRCVPISNHLYFYWYRQILGQKVEFLVSFYNNEISEKSEIFDDQFSVERPDGSNFTLKIRSTKLEDSAMYFCASSEGTRSGEKLFFGSGTQLSVL.

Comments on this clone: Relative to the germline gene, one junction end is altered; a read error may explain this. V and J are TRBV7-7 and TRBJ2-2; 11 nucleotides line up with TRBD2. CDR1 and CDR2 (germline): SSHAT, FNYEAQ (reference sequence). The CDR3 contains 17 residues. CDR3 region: CASSLRSLAGGPGELFF. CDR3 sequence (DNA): TGTGCTAGCAGCTTAAGATCGCTAGCGGGAGGCCCCGGGGAGCTGTTTTTT.

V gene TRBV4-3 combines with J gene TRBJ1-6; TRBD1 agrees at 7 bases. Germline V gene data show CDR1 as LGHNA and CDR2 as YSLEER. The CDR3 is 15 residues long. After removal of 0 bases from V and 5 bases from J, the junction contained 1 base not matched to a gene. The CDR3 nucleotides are TGCGCCAGCAGCCAAGACGACAGGGATAATTCACCCCTCCACTTT. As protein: CASSQDDRDNSPLHF.

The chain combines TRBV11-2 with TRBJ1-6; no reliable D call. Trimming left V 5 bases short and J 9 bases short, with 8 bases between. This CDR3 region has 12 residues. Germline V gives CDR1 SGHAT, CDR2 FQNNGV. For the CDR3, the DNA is TGTGCCAGCAGCCTTCAGTCTTCACCCCTCCACTTT. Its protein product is CASSLQSSPLHF.

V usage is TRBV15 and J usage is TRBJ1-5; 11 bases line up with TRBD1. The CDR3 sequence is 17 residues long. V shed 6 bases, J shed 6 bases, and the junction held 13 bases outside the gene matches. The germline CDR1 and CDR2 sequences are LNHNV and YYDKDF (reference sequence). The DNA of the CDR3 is TGTGCCACCAGAACCGGGACAGGGGGTTCCGGGAGTCAGCCCCAGCATTTT. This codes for CATRTGTGGSGSQPQHF.

The CDR3 region is CASRGLAHITDTQYF. The CDR3 coding sequence is TGTGCCAGCCGGGGACTAGCGCATATCACAGATACGCAGTATTTT. The rearrangement links TRBV2 to TRBJ2-3; TRBD2 aligns across 10 bases. Germline CDR1 SNHLY, CDR2 FYNNEI. With V trimmed by 8 bases and J by 2 bases, 7 bases remained unmatched. This CDR3 is 15 amino acids long.

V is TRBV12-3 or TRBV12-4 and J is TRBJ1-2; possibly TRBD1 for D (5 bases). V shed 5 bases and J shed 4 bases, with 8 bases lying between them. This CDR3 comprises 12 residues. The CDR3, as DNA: TGTGCCAGCAGTGAGACAGTCTATGGCTACACCTTC. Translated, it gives CASSETVYGYTF.

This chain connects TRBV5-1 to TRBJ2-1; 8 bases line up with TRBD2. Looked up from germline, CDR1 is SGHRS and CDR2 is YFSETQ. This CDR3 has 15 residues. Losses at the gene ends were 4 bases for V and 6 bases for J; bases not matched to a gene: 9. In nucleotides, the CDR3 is TGCGCCAGCAGCCAAATACCGAGCGGGAGCAATGAGCAGTTCTTC. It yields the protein CASSQIPSGSNEQFF.

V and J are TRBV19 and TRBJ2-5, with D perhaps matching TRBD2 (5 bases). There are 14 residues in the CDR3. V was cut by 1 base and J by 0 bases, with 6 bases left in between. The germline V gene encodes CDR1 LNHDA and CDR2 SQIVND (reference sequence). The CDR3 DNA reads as TGTGCCAGTAGTATAGCAGCGGACCAAGAGACCCAGTACTTC. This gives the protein CASSIAADQETQYF.

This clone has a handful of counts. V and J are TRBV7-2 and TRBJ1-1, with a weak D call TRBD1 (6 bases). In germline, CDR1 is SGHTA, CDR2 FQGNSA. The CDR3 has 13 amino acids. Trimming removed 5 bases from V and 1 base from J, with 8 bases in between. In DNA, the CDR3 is TGTGCCAGCAGCAAGGACAGGAACACTGAAGCTTTCTTT. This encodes CASSKDRNTEAFF.

The CDR3 sequence is CASSPETSGAYEQYF. CDR3 sequence (DNA): TGTGCCAGCTCACCCGAGACTAGCGGAGCCTACGAGCAGTACTTC. The rearrangement joins TRBV18 to TRBJ2-7; 9 nucleotides align to TRBD2. Germline-derived CDR1 and CDR2 are KGHSH and LQKENI. The junction had 5 bases not matched to a gene; V was cut back by 3 bases and J by 2 bases. This CDR3 is built from 15 residues.

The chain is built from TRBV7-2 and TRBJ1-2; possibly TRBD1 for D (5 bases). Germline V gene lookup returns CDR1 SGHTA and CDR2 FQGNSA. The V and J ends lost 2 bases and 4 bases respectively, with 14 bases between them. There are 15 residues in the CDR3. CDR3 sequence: CASSLNMAGFYGYTF. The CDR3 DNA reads TGTGCCAGCAGCTTAAATATGGCAGGGTTCTATGGCTACACCTTC.